This is a list of T cell receptor beta chains from one sample in a study of PD-L1 blockade in urothelial cancer. TCRdb keeps only in-frame clones here, not all; method: immunoSEQ multiplex PCR. Among tens of thousands of clones, roughly 89% were seen once, and the ten largest hold roughly 8.3%. The sample in question was PBMCs, obtained around atezolizumab (anti-PD-L1) treatment. Source of these receptors: a woman in her seventies with urothelial cancer. Each CDR3 is given with its conserved first and last residue. The D gene is left open where the match is weak. Size is stated for part of the rows, as once, few or many counts, or as a class when the clone is expanded.

D gene: TRBD1; clone size: -; V gene: TRBV19; CDR3 length: 19; J gene: TRBJ1-4; CDR3 DNA: TGTGCCAGTAGGGGACCCGGGACAGCCGGTTTTGCAACTAATGAAAAACTGTTTTTT; CDR3 protein: CASRGPGTAGFATNEKLFF
D gene: TRBD2; clone size: -; V gene: TRBV4-3; CDR3 length: 17; J gene: TRBJ2-3; CDR3 DNA: TGCGCCAGCAGCCAGACCAGGACTAGCGGAAGCACAGATACGCAGTATTTT; CDR3 protein: CASSQTRTSGSTDTQYF
D gene: TRBD2; clone size: -; V gene: TRBV6-1; CDR3 length: 15; J gene: TRBJ2-1; CDR3 DNA: TGTGCCAGCAGTGTTGTAGCGGGGACATACAATGAGCAGTTCTTC; CDR3 protein: CASSVVAGTYNEQFF
D gene: TRBD2; clone size: -; V gene: TRBV15; CDR3 length: 15; J gene: TRBJ2-7; CDR3 DNA: TGTGCCACCAGCAGAGAAACTAGCGGGGCCTACGAGCAGTACTTC; CDR3 protein: CATSRETSGAYEQYF
D gene: -; clone size: -; V gene: TRBV4-1; CDR3 length: 17; J gene: TRBJ2-6; CDR3 DNA: TGCGCCAGCAGCCAAGATCCAGTCTTCTCTGGGGCCAACGTCCTGACTTTC; CDR3 protein: CASSQDPVFSGANVLTF
D gene: TRBD1; clone size: -; V gene: TRBV9; CDR3 length: 15; J gene: TRBJ2-7; CDR3 DNA: TGTGCCAGCAGCGTATCGGCAGGGGGCATCTACGAGCAGTACTTC; CDR3 protein: CASSVSAGGIYEQYF
D gene: TRBD1; clone size: -; V gene: TRBV4-1; CDR3 length: 15; J gene: TRBJ1-5; CDR3 DNA: TGCGCCAGCAGCCCATGGGGACAGGGCGTTCAGCCCCAGCATTTT; CDR3 protein: CASSPWGQGVQPQHF
D gene: TRBD2; clone size: -; V gene: TRBV7-2; CDR3 length: 18; J gene: TRBJ2-2; CDR3 DNA: TGTGCCAGCAGCCGGGGACTAGCGGGACTGTTTAACACCGGGGAGCTGTTTTTT; CDR3 protein: CASSRGLAGLFNTGELFF
D gene: -; clone size: once; V gene: TRBV7-9; CDR3 length: 15; J gene: TRBJ1-1; CDR3 DNA: TGTGCCAGCAGCCCAACGCGGGGGGGGAACACTGAAGCTTTCTTT; CDR3 protein: CASSPTRGGNTEAFF
D gene: TRBD2; clone size: -; V gene: TRBV7-9; CDR3 length: 15; J gene: TRBJ2-7; CDR3 DNA: TGTGCCAGCAGCCCTAGCGGCGGGGGGGCGTTTGAGCAGTACTTC; CDR3 protein: CASSPSGGGAFEQYF
D gene: -; clone size: -; V gene: TRBV6-6; CDR3 length: 16; J gene: TRBJ1-1; CDR3 DNA: TGTGCCACCAATAGCCCGGGGGGTTTTGGGAACACTGAAGCTTTCTTT; CDR3 protein: CATNSPGGFGNTEAFF
D gene: TRBD1; clone size: -; V gene: TRBV19; CDR3 length: 18; J gene: TRBJ2-1; CDR3 DNA: TGTGCCAGTAGTAGATTAACAGGGGGTTCGAGCTCCTACAATGAGCAGTTCTTC; CDR3 protein: CASSRLTGGSSSYNEQFF
D gene: -; clone size: -; V gene: TRBV15; CDR3 length: 16; J gene: TRBJ2-3; CDR3 DNA: TGTGCCACCAGCAGAGGATGGGGCACGGGCACAGATACGCAGTATTTT; CDR3 protein: CATSRGWGTGTDTQYF
D gene: -; clone size: -; V gene: TRBV19; CDR3 length: 14; J gene: TRBJ1-1; CDR3 DNA: TGTGCCAGTAGTAGATTCCAGGGAGGGACTGAAGCTTTCTTT; CDR3 protein: CASSRFQGGTEAFF
D gene: TRBD1; clone size: -; V gene: TRBV6-6; CDR3 length: 15; J gene: TRBJ1-2; CDR3 DNA: TGTGCCAGCAGTTACACGCGACAGGGCTACTATGGCTACACCTTC; CDR3 protein: CASSYTRQGYYGYTF
D gene: -; clone size: -; V gene: TRBV18; CDR3 length: 15; J gene: TRBJ2-7; CDR3 DNA: TGTGCCAGCTCACCCCCGCACAGGGTCTCCTACGAGCAGTACTTC; CDR3 protein: CASSPPHRVSYEQYF
D gene: -; clone size: -; V gene: TRBV19; CDR3 length: 16; J gene: TRBJ2-1; CDR3 DNA: TGTGCCAGTAGTATAGGTCAGGGGCGCTCCTACAATGAGCAGTTCTTC; CDR3 protein: CASSIGQGRSYNEQFF
D gene: TRBD2; clone size: once; V gene: TRBV19; CDR3 length: 16; J gene: TRBJ2-3; CDR3 DNA: TGTGCCAGTAGTATGATAGCGGGGGGAAGCACAGATACGCAGTATTTT; CDR3 protein: CASSMIAGGSTDTQYF
D gene: -; clone size: -; V gene: TRBV5-6; CDR3 length: 17; J gene: TRBJ2-2; CDR3 DNA: TGTGCCAGCAGCTTGGACTACTCCAGAGGGAACACCGGGGAGCTGTTTTTT; CDR3 protein: CASSLDYSRGNTGELFF
D gene: TRBD1; clone size: -; V gene: TRBV5-1; CDR3 length: 14; J gene: TRBJ1-2; CDR3 DNA: TGCGCCAGCAGCTTGGGGGGGACAGGTTATGGCTACACCTTC; CDR3 protein: CASSLGGTGYGYTF
D gene: -; clone size: -; V gene: TRBV7-9; CDR3 length: 13; J gene: TRBJ2-5; CDR3 DNA: TGTGCCAGCAGCCCTGCGTACCAAGAGACCCAGTACTTC; CDR3 protein: CASSPAYQETQYF
D gene: TRBD1; clone size: few; V gene: TRBV28; CDR3 length: 14; J gene: TRBJ2-3; CDR3 DNA: TGTGCCAGCAGTTCAGGACAGGGGTCAGATACGCAGTATTTT; CDR3 protein: CASSSGQGSDTQYF
D gene: TRBD2; clone size: -; V gene: TRBV27; CDR3 length: 15; J gene: TRBJ2-1; CDR3 DNA: TGTGCCAGCAGTTTATTGTCTAGCGGGAGTAGGTACGCGTTCTTC; CDR3 protein: CASSLLSSGSRYAFF
D gene: -; clone size: -; V gene: TRBV28; CDR3 length: 13; J gene: TRBJ1-1; CDR3 DNA: TGTGCCAGCAGTTCTCCCGGGAACACTGAAGCTTTCTTT; CDR3 protein: CASSSPGNTEAFF
D gene: -; clone size: -; V gene: TRBV19; CDR3 length: 14; J gene: TRBJ2-7; CDR3 DNA: TGTGCCAGTAGTCCTCGGGACTTTTCCTACGAGCAGTACTTC; CDR3 protein: CASSPRDFSYEQYF
D gene: TRBD2; clone size: -; V gene: TRBV5-1; CDR3 length: 15; J gene: TRBJ2-5; CDR3 DNA: TGCGCCAGCAGCTTAGAACTAGCGGAGGGGGAGACCCAGTACTTC; CDR3 protein: CASSLELAEGETQYF
D gene: -; clone size: -; V gene: TRBV19; CDR3 length: 16; J gene: TRBJ2-1; CDR3 DNA: TGTGCCAGTAGGGGAACCAGGGGATATAACTACAATGAGCAGTTCTTC; CDR3 protein: CASRGTRGYNYNEQFF